This T cell receptor (beta chain) derives from a study of control samples from healthy donors and cancer patients. CDR1 is SGHDT and CDR2 is YYEEEE in the germline V gene. The CDR3 extends over 14 amino acids. Between the trimmed V and J ends, which lost 0 bases and 10 bases, there was a span of 16 bases. Data came from immunoSEQ multiplex PCR; TCRdb stores just in-frame clones and leaves some out. This sample has around 83,000 clones, with over 85% found just once. Source material: PBMCs. This TCR came from a woman between 40 and 55 years old with lung cancer. The chain is built from TRBV5-6 and TRBJ1-2, with D perhaps TRBD1 (6 bases). CDR3 loop: CASSLARGAPIYTF. CDR3 DNA sequence: TGTGCCAGCAGCTTGGCCCGGGGGGCTCCTATCTACACCTTC.